Below are 16 T cell receptor beta chains sequenced from a single sample in a study of blood T cell repertoires in COVID-19. Assay used: immunoSEQ multiplex PCR; TCRdb lists only in-frame clones, some missing. The table includes fewer than 300,000 clones, 80% to 95% detected once. Sequenced input: PBMCs or T cells enriched from blood (not recorded which). The receptors shown here come from a woman in her 30s who had recovered from COVID-19.

The V and J genes are TRBV3-1 (or the pseudogene TRBV3-2) and TRBJ2-4; 10 bases fit TRBD1. Germline trimming cut 0 bases from V and 0 bases from J; bases unmatched to any gene: 5. The CDR3 totals 18 residues. Germline loops: CDR1 LGHDT, CDR2 YNNKEL (reference sequence). The CDR3 loop reads CASSQDPGTGEAKNIQYF. CDR3 bases: TGTGCCAGCAGCCAAGATCCCGGGACAGGGGAAGCCAAAAACATTCAGTACTTC.

This sequence joins TRBV20-1 and TRBJ2-7; 8 bases map to TRBD1. With V trimmed by 3 bases and J by 6 bases, 7 bases remained unmatched. This CDR3 is 13 amino acids long. The germline V gene has CDR1 DFQATT and CDR2 SNEGSKA (reference sequence). CDR3 DNA sequence: TGCAGTGCTAGTTTCAGGGGGCATCTCGAGCAGTACTTC. It encodes CSASFRGHLEQYF.

The chain uses TRBV29-1 and TRBJ2-3, with TRBD2 matching over 10 bases. J gave up 2 bases and V 8 bases, and 7 bases lay outside the gene matches. The CDR3 has 14 residues. From germline, CDR1 is SQVTM and CDR2 ANQGSEA. In DNA form, the CDR3 reads TGCAGCACCAGACTAGCGGGCCACACAGATACGCAGTATTTT. Encoded protein: CSTRLAGHTDTQYF.

This rearrangement joins TRBV7-9 to TRBJ2-3; 8 nucleotides agree with TRBD2. The V and J ends lost 4 bases and 1 base, in that order; junction bases with no gene match: 10. Germline V gives CDR1 SEHNR, CDR2 FQNEAQ (reference sequence). The CDR3 runs to 17 residues. The CDR3 protein is CASSSGSGRHGTDTQYF. The DNA of the CDR3 is TGTGCCAGCAGCTCAGGAAGCGGGAGACACGGCACAGATACGCAGTATTTT.

The chain couples TRBV30 to TRBJ2-2; 7 bases are shared with TRBD2. The germline gives CDR1 GTSNPN, CDR2 SVGIG (reference sequence). V shed 0 bases, J shed 5 bases, and the junction held 12 bases outside the gene matches. The CDR3 sequence is 17 residues long. As DNA, the CDR3 is TGTGCCTGGAGTGTCGTGTCGACGGGAGGTTGGACCGGGGAGCTGTTTTTT. As protein: CAWSVVSTGGWTGELFF.

This rearrangement joins TRBV5-4 to TRBJ1-6; 7 bases align to TRBD1. Germline V gene data show CDR1 as SGHNT and CDR2 as YYREEE (reference sequence). Trimming removed 0 bases from V and 7 bases from J; junction bases left unmatched: 7. The CDR3 is made up of 16 amino acids. CDR3 loop: CASSLGQGPSNSPLHF. In DNA, the CDR3 is TGTGCCAGCAGCTTGGGACAGGGTCCATCCAATTCACCCCTCCACTTT.

The chain is built from TRBV9 and TRBJ2-1; 10 bases line up with TRBD2. Germline values: CDR1 SGDLS, CDR2 YYNGEE. This CDR3 is built from 14 residues. Losses at the gene ends were 3 bases for V and 7 bases for J; bases not matched to a gene: 4. The CDR3 loop is CASSAGLAENEQFF. In nucleotides, the CDR3 is TGTGCCAGCAGCGCAGGACTAGCGGAAAATGAGCAGTTCTTC.

The V gene is TRBV27, the J gene TRBJ1-4; D is ambiguous. CDR1 and CDR2 from the germline V gene are MNHEY and SMNVEV (reference sequence). The CDR3 has 15 residues. The germline V and J ends were trimmed by 4 bases and 3 bases, with 12 bases remaining between them. In DNA, the CDR3 is TGTGCCAGCAGTTCCCTCGGGAGAGCTAATGAAAAACTGTTTTTT. Amino acid sequence: CASSSLGRANEKLFF.

The chain links TRBV20-1 to TRBJ2-1, with D maybe TRBD1 (7 bases). CDR1 is DFQATT and CDR2 is SNEGSKA in the germline V gene (reference sequence). Deletions cut 3 bases from V and 7 bases from J, with 13 bases between. CDR3 length equals 13 residues. The CDR3: CSASVAGQNEQFF. The CDR3 nucleotides are TGCAGTGCTAGTGTGGCGGGACAGAATGAGCAGTTCTTC.

The chain employs TRBV5-1 and TRBJ1-1; 12 nucleotides align to TRBD1. Trimming took 4 bases from V and 0 from J; bases not matched to a gene: 10. The CDR3 length is 18 residues. The germline V gene encodes CDR1 SGHRS and CDR2 YFSETQ. This CDR3 is CASSEPGQGARLNTEAFF. The CDR3 nucleotides read TGCGCCAGCAGCGAACCGGGACAGGGGGCTAGGTTGAACACTGAAGCTTTCTTT.

A single count supports this clone. The rearrangement uses TRBV9 and TRBJ2-3, with 15 bases matching TRBD2. J gave up 0 bases and V 0 bases, and 2 bases lay outside the gene matches. The CDR3 length is 18 residues. CDR1 and CDR2 (germline): SGDLS, YYNGEE. The DNA for the CDR3 is TGTGCCAGCAGCGTAGGGACTAGCGGGAGGGTTAGCACAGATACGCAGTATTTT. This encodes CASSVGTSGRVSTDTQYF.

The chain links TRBV7-3 to TRBJ2-2; 14 bases match TRBD2. The CDR3 loop spans 18 amino acids. V lost 5 bases to trimming and J lost 5 bases; unmatched junction nucleotides: 10. CDR1 and CDR2 from the germline V gene are SGHTA and FQGTGA. The CDR3 DNA follows: TGTGCCAGCAGCAAGCCGGGACTAGCGGGAGTTGATACCGGGGAGCTGTTTTTT. It translates to CASSKPGLAGVDTGELFF. Full variable domain (outside the CDR3, taken from reference TRBV7-3 and TRBJ2-2): GAGVSQTPSNKVTEKGKYVELRCDPISGHTALYWYRQSLGQGPEFLIYFQGTGAADDSGLPNDRFFAVRPEGSVSTLKIQRTERGDSAVYLCASSKPGLAGVDTGELFFGEGSRLTVL.

The rearrangement links TRBV27 to TRBJ2-3; TRBD2 matches at 10 bases. Trimming cost V 5 bases and J 4 bases; bases outside gene matches: 15. This CDR3 comprises 18 residues. Germline lookup yields CDR1 MNHEY and CDR2 SMNVEV (reference sequence). Here the CDR3 reads CASSPGASGGTWADTQYF. The CDR3 bases are TGTGCCAGCAGTCCGGGGGCTAGCGGGGGTACCTGGGCAGATACGCAGTATTTT.

This CDR3 is CATSRAGGAYEQYF. CDR3 DNA sequence: TGTGCCACCAGCAGAGCGGGAGGGGCCTACGAGCAGTACTTC. The gene calls are TRBV15 and TRBJ2-7; 8 bases align to TRBD2. CDR1 LNHNV and CDR2 YYDKDF come from the germline V gene (reference sequence). This CDR3 has 14 amino acids. J gave up 2 bases and V 1 base, and 1 base lay outside the gene matches.

The chain joins TRBV6-2 or TRBV6-3 to TRBJ2-1; 9 nucleotides match TRBD1. Germline assignment: CDR1 MNHEY and CDR2 SVGEGT. The CDR3 runs 15 residues. J gave up 7 bases and V 5 bases, and 9 bases lay outside the gene matches. CDR3 nucleotides: TGTGCCAGCAGTGACGGCACAGGGGGCTTTAATGAGCAGTTCTTC. It yields the protein CASSDGTGGFNEQFF.

This clone was seen only a few times. The chain links TRBV7-2 to TRBJ1-1, with D uncertain. Trimming removed 2 bases at V and 2 bases at J, with 6 bases between. The CDR3 runs to 13 residues. CDR1 is SGHTA, CDR2 FQGNSA, per germline. The CDR3 sequence: CASSLKRNTEAFF. The CDR3 nucleotides are TGTGCCAGCAGCTTAAAGAGAAACACTGAAGCTTTCTTT.